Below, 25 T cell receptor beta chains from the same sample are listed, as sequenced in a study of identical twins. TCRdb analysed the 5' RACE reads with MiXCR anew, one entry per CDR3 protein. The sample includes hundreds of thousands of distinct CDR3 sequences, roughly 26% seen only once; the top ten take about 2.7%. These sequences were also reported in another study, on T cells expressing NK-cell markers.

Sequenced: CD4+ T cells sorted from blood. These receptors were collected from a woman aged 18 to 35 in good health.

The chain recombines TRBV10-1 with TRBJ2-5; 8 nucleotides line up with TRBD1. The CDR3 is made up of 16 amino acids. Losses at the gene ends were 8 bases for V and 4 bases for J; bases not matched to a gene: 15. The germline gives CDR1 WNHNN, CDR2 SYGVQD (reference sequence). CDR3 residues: CASSDTSGTGLETQYF. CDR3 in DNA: TGCGCCAGCTCCGACACCTCCGGGACAGGCTTAGAGACCCAGTACTTC.

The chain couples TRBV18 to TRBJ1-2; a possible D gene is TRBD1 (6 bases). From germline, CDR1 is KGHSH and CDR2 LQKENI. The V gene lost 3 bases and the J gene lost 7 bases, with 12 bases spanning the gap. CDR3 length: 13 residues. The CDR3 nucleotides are TGTGCCAGCTCACCGCAACAGGGTGGTGGCTACACCTTC. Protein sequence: CASSPQQGGGYTF.

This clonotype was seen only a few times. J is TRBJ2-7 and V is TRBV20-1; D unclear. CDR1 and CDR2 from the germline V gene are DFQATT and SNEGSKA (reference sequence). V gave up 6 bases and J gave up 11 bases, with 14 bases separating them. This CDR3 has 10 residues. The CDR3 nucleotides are TGCAGTGCCACCTTGGGGAAGGAGTACTTC. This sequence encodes CSATLGKEYF.

This CDR3 reads CSARGSLNEQFF. In DNA, the CDR3 is TGCAGTGCTAGAGGGAGCCTCAATGAGCAGTTCTTC. The rearrangement uses TRBV20-1 and TRBJ2-1; D is uncertain. Germline V gives CDR1 DFQATT, CDR2 SNEGSKA (reference sequence). V lost 1 base, J lost 6 bases, and 7 bases lay in between. CDR3 length equals 12 residues.

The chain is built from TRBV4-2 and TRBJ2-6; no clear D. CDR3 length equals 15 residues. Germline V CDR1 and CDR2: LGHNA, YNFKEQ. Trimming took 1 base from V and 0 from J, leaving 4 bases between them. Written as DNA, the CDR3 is TGTGCCAGCAGCCAAGGGCTCTCTGGGGCCAACGTCCTGACTTTC. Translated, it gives CASSQGLSGANVLTF.

CDR3 loop: CSAPSGTGDPYEQYF. The CDR3 DNA sequence: TGCAGTGCTCCGTCCGGGACAGGGGACCCCTACGAGCAGTACTTC. This rearrangement joins TRBV20-1 to TRBJ2-7; 10 bases align to TRBD1. The CDR3 consists of 15 residues. CDR1 and CDR2 (germline): DFQATT, SNEGSKA (reference sequence). V shed 5 bases and J 2 bases; nucleotides not matched to a gene: 9.

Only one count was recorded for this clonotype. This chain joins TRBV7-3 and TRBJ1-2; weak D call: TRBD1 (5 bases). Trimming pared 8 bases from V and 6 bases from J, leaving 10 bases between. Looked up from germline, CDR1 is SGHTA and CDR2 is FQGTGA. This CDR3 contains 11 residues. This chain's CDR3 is CASFQGDGYTF. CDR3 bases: TGTGCCAGCTTTCAAGGGGATGGCTACACCTTC. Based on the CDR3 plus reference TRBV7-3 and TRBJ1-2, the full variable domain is GAGVSQTPSNKVTEKGKYVELRCDPISGHTALYWYRQSLGQGPEFLIYFQGTGAADDSGLPNDRFFAVRPEGSVSTLKIQRTERGDSAVYLCASFQGDGYTFGSGTRLTVV.

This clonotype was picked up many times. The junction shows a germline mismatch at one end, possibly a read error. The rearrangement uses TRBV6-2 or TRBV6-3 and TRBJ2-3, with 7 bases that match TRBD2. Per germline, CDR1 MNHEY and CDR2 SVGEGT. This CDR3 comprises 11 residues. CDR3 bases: TGCGCCAGCGGGGACACAGATACGCAGTATTTT. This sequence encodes CASGDTDTQYF.

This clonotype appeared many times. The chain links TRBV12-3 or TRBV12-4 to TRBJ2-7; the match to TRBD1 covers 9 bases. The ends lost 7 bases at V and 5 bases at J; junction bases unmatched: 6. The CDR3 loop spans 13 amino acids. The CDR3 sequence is CASNRDRVDEQYF. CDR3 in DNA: TGTGCCAGCAATCGGGACAGGGTGGACGAGCAGTACTTC.

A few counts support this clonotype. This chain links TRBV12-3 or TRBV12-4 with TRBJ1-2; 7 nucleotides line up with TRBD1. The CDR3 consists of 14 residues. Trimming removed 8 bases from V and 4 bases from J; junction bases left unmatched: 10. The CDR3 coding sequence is TGTGCCAGCCAACGGACGAGACAGGGCTATGGCTACACCTTC. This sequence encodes CASQRTRQGYGYTF.

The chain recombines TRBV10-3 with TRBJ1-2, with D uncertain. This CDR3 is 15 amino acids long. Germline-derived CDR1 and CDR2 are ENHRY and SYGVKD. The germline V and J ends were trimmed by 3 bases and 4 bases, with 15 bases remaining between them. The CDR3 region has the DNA TGTGCCATCAGTGACGTCCTTAATGTGGTCTATGGCTACACCTTC. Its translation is CAISDVLNVVYGYTF.

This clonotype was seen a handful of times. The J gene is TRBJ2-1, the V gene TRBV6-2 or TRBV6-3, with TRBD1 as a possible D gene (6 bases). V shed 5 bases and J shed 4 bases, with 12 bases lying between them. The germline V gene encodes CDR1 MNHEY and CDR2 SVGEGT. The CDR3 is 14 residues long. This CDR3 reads CASSNRETYNEQFF. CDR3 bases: TGTGCCAGCAGTAACAGGGAGACATACAATGAGCAGTTCTTC.

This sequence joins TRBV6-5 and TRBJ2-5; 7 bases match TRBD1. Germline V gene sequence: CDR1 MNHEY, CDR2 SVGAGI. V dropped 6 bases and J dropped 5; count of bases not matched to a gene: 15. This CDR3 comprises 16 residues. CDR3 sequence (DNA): TGTGCCAGCAGCTACCCCCACACAGGGGATGGGGAGACCCAGTACTTC. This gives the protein CASSYPHTGDGETQYF.

CDR3 sequence reads: CASTFVAGVSGELFF. CDR3 nucleotides: TGCGCCAGCACATTTGTGGCGGGAGTTTCCGGGGAGCTGTTTTTT. The rearrangement joins TRBV5-1 to TRBJ2-2, with 7 positions matching TRBD2. CDR3 length: 15 amino acids. Per germline, CDR1 SGHRS and CDR2 YFSETQ. V was pared by 6 bases and J by 6 bases, with 11 bases of the junction left unmatched.

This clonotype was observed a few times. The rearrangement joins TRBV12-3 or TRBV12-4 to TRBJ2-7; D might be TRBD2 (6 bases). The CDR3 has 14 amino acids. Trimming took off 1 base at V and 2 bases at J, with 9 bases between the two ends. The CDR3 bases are TGTGCCAGCAGTTTAGGCGGGATGCCCTACGAGCAGTACTTC. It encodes CASSLGGMPYEQYF.

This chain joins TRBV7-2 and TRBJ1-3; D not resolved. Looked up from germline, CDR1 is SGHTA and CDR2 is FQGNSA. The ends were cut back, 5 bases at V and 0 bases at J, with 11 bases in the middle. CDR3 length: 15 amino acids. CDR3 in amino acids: CASSTRSSSGNTIYF. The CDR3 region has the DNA TGTGCCAGCAGCACCCGCTCCAGCTCTGGAAACACCATATATTTT.

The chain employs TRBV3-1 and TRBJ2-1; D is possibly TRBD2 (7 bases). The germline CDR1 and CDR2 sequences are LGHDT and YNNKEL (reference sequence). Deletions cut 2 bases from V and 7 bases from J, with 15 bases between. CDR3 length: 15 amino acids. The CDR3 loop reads CASSQWQGRENEQFF. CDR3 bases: TGTGCCAGCAGCCAATGGCAGGGGCGGGAGAATGAGCAGTTCTTC.

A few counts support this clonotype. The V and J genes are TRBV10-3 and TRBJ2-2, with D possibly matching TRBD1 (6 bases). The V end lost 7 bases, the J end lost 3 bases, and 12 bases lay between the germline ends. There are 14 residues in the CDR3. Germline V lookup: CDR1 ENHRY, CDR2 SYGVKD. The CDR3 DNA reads TGTGCCATCACGGGACACCTGGACACCGGGGAGCTGTTTTTT. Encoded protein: CAITGHLDTGELFF.

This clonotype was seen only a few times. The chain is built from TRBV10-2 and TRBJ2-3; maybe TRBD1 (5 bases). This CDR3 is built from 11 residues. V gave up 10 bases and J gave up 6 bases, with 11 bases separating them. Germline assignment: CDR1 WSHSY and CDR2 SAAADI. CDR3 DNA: TGCGCCACCACAGGTTCGGATACGCAGTATTTT. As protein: CATTGSDTQYF.

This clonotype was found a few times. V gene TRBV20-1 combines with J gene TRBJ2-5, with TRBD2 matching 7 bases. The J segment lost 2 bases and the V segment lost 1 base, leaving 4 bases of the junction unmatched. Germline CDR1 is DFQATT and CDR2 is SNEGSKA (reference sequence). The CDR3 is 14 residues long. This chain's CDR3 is CSARVSGAQETQYF. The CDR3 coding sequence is TGCAGTGCTAGAGTGAGCGGGGCGCAAGAGACCCAGTACTTC.

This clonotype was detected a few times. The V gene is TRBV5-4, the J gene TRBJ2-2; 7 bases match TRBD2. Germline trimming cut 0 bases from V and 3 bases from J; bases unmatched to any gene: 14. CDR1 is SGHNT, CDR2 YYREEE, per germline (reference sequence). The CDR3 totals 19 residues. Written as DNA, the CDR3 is TGTGCCAGCAGCTTGGGTTCACTCCGGCGGGAGCGCTACACCGGGGAGCTGTTTTTT. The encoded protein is CASSLGSLRRERYTGELFF.

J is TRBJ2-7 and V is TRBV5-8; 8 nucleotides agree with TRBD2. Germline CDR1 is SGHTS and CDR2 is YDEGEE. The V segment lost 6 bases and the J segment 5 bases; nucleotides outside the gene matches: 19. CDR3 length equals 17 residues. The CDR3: CASKFSSFGRARNEQYF. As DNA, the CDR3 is TGTGCCAGCAAATTCTCCAGCTTCGGGAGGGCCAGGAACGAGCAGTACTTC.

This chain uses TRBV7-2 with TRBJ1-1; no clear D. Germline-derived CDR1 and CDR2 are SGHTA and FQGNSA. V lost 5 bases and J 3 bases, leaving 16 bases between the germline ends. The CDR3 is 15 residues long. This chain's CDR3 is CASSTQAALYTEAFF. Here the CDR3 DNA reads TGTGCCAGCAGCACTCAAGCCGCCCTGTACACTGAAGCTTTCTTT. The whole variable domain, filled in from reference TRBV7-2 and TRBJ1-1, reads GAGVSQSPSNKVTEKGKDVELRCDPISGHTALYWYRQSLGQGLEFLIYFQGNSAPDKSGLPSDRFSAERTGGSVSTLTIQRTQQEDSAVYLCASSTQAALYTEAFFGQGTRLTVV.

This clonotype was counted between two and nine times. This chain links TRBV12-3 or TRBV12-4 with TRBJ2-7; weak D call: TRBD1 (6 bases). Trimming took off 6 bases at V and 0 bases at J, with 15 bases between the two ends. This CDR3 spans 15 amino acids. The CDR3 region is CASSTTGKSSYEQYF. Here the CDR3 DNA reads TGTGCCAGCAGCACAACAGGGAAAAGCTCCTACGAGCAGTACTTC.

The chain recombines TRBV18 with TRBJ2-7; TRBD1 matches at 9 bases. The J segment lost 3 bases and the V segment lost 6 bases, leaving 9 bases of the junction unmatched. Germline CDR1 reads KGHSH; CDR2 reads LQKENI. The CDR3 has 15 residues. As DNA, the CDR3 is TGTGCCAGCTCCCCCGGAACAGGGGGCCTCTACGAGCAGTACTTC. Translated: CASSPGTGGLYEQYF.